This T cell receptor beta chain was sequenced for a study of T cells in tumors after PD-1 blockade. Germline values: CDR1 GTSNPN, CDR2 SVGIG (reference sequence). V trimming: 0 bases; J trimming: 5 bases; junction bases outside the gene matches: 4. This CDR3 has 15 amino acids. The table came from immunoSEQ multiplex PCR; TCRdb's copy has only in-frame clones and leaves some out. The repertoire consists of roughly 19,000 clones, with roughly 73% occurring once and the leading ten covering 20% to 30%. General study findings and limits: Peripheral recruitment is suggested, as some novel exhausted tumor clones were in pre-treatment blood.

On this clone itself: The antigen remains undetermined.

This TCR was recovered from a human donor with basal cell carcinoma. The sample here was PBMCs, taken before anti-PD-1 treatment. The chain links TRBV30 to TRBJ1-4; TRBD1 aligns across 9 bases. This CDR3 reads CAWSVEGQGNEKLFF. The CDR3 coding sequence is TGTGCCTGGAGTGTAGAGGGACAGGGAAATGAAAAACTGTTTTTT.